These 16 T cell receptor beta chains came from one sample sequenced in a study of cytomegalovirus exposure and HLA in healthy donors. PCR was performed using 60 Vbeta and 13 Jbeta primers. Clones were sequenced by immunoSEQ multiplex PCR, and TCRdb holds only the in-frame ones, with some missing. The sample records over 150,000 clones, around four fifths being singletons. Sample: PBMCs. The receptor source for this set is a woman between 50 and 59 years old in good health and CMV-seronegative.

This sequence joins TRBV27 and TRBJ1-1, with TRBD1 as a possible D gene (6 bases). Germline CDR1 reads MNHEY; CDR2 reads SMNVEV (reference sequence). V gave up 3 bases and J gave up 7 bases, with 18 bases separating them. CDR3 length: 15 residues. The CDR3 is CASSFAAGTPHEAFF. DNA for the CDR3: TGTGCCAGCAGTTTTGCGGCCGGGACACCTCATGAAGCTTTCTTT.

V gene TRBV2 combines with J gene TRBJ2-2, with D maybe TRBD1 (6 bases). V was trimmed by 7 bases and J by 5 bases, leaving 23 bases between them. Per germline, CDR1 SNHLY and CDR2 FYNNEI. This CDR3 contains 17 residues. The CDR3 coding sequence is TGTGCCAGCACTGAGAGGGGGAGACAGTGGTATACCGGGGAGCTGTTTTTT. Its protein is CASTERGRQWYTGELFF.

This clone was seen a single time. The chain combines TRBV19 with TRBJ1-1, with D perhaps TRBD1 (5 bases). Trimming took off 2 bases at V and 6 bases at J, with 13 bases between the two ends. The CDR3 is 14 amino acids. The germline CDR1 and CDR2 sequences are LNHDA and SQIVND (reference sequence). Here the CDR3 reads CASSINGRVAEAFF. CDR3 DNA sequence: TGTGCCAGTAGTATAAACGGCAGGGTCGCTGAAGCTTTCTTT.

The chain couples TRBV10-3 to TRBJ1-1, with D maybe TRBD1 (6 bases). Per germline, CDR1 ENHRY and CDR2 SYGVKD. This CDR3 has 12 amino acids. Trimming stripped 4 bases from V and 4 bases from J, with 7 bases between. Here the CDR3 DNA reads TGTGCCATCAGTGCACAGGGCACTGAAGCTTTCTTT. It specifies CAISAQGTEAFF.

The CDR3 reads CASSQGGGGGNQPQHF. The CDR3 DNA sequence: TGTGCCAGCAGCCAAGGAGGGGGAGGGGGCAATCAGCCCCAGCATTTT. The rearrangement links TRBV7-9 to TRBJ1-5, with D possibly matching TRBD1 (6 bases). Trimming shortened V by 5 bases and J by 2 bases, and 16 bases separated the two germline ends. CDR1 SEHNR and CDR2 FQNEAQ come from the germline V gene (reference sequence). The CDR3 is made up of 16 amino acids.

This chain uses TRBV28 with TRBJ1-4, with D maybe TRBD1 (5 bases). The CDR3 covers 13 residues. Deletions cut 6 bases from V and 8 bases from J, with 13 bases between. Germline-derived CDR1 and CDR2 are MDHEN and SYDVKM. This CDR3 is CASRGVSREKLFF. The CDR3 nucleotides are TGTGCCAGCAGAGGGGTTTCGAGGGAAAAACTGTTTTTT.

This clone was seen just once. The chain carries TRBV6-5 and TRBJ2-7, with a tentative D call TRBD2 (6 bases). Germline lookup yields CDR1 MNHEY and CDR2 SVGAGI. V shed 2 bases and J shed 3 bases, with 14 bases lying between them. The CDR3 contains 15 residues. Written as DNA, the CDR3 is TGTGCCAGCAGTTACCGTCCGGGCGGGGACTACGAGCAGTACTTC. It specifies CASSYRPGGDYEQYF.

The gene calls are TRBV6-6 and TRBJ2-5; TRBD1 is a possible D gene (6 bases). Germline CDR1 reads MNHNY; CDR2 reads SVGAGI (reference sequence). The CDR3 totals 12 residues. CDR3 amino acids: CAAQGNQETQYF. The CDR3 DNA is TGTGCGGCCCAGGGGAACCAAGAGACCCAGTACTTC.

This chain uses TRBV5-6 with TRBJ2-1; 7 nucleotides align to TRBD2. Germline assignment: CDR1 SGHDT and CDR2 YYEEEE. V lost 0 bases, J lost 0 bases, and 3 bases stayed unmatched. This CDR3 is built from 16 residues. In DNA, the CDR3 is TGTGCCAGCAGCTTGGGGGGGGGAAGCTCCTACAATGAGCAGTTCTTC. Translating gives CASSLGGGSSYNEQFF.

The V gene is TRBV4-1, the J gene TRBJ2-5, with 9 bases fitting TRBD2. The end of the DNA is better explained by TRBJ2-7, so the J call may be wrong. The CDR3 is 17 amino acids. CDR1 is MGHRA, CDR2 YSYEKL, per germline. CDR3 residues: CASSHPPLAGSSYEQYF. The CDR3 DNA reads as TGCGCCAGCAGCCACCCACCCCTAGCGGGGTCTTCTTACGAGCAGTACTTC.

The chain employs TRBV25-1 and TRBJ1-6; TRBD1 is a possible D gene (6 bases). CDR1 MGHDK and CDR2 SYGVNS come from the germline V gene. This CDR3 is built from 14 residues. V was trimmed by 0 bases and J by 8 bases, leaving 8 bases between them. CDR3 loop: CASSEYEGDSPLHF. The CDR3, as DNA: TGTGCCAGCAGTGAATACGAGGGGGATTCACCCCTCCACTTT.

Only a few counts were recorded for this clone. This chain joins TRBV21-1 and TRBJ2-1; the table's TRBD2 call for D was not verified on the DNA. TRBV21-1 is noted as a pseudogene. The CDR3 is made up of 20 amino acids. For the CDR3, the DNA is TGTGCCAGCAGCAGAAAAGAGGGACAGTATAGCGGGGTCCCTGACAATGAGCAGTTCTTC. Translation: CASSRKEGQYSGVPDNEQFF.

The genes are TRBV28 and TRBJ2-5, with a weak D call TRBD2 (6 bases). The germline CDR1 and CDR2 sequences are MDHEN and SYDVKM. Trimming stripped 3 bases from V and 4 bases from J, with 9 bases between. The CDR3 length is 13 residues. CDR3 protein: CASSFGGGETQYF. The DNA of the CDR3 is TGTGCCAGCAGTTTCGGGGGAGGAGAGACCCAGTACTTC.

This clone occurred once. This chain links TRBV4-3 with TRBJ1-2; the D is unclear. The CDR3 covers 13 residues. Germline CDR1 LGHNA, CDR2 YSLEER. V shed 3 bases and J shed 9 bases, with 14 bases lying between them. The CDR3 here is CASSHGGENSYTF. The CDR3 DNA sequence: TGCGCCAGCAGCCACGGAGGAGAGAATAGCTACACCTTC.

This clone was detected once. The DNA of the CDR3 is TGTGCCAGCAGCTCGGGGTACACAGATACGCAGTATTTT. Protein sequence: CASSSGYTDTQYF. The V and J genes are TRBV7-2 and TRBJ2-3; tentative D call: TRBD2 (5 bases). Per the germline V gene, CDR1 is SGHTA and CDR2 is FQGNSA. The CDR3 has 13 amino acids. V dropped 4 bases and J dropped 2 bases, with 7 bases sitting between them.

This chain connects TRBV18 to TRBJ2-5; D is ambiguous. Trimming took 0 bases from V and 1 from J, leaving 9 bases between them. Germline V gives CDR1 KGHSH, CDR2 LQKENI. The CDR3 length is 15 residues. CDR3: CASSPPMKPQETQYF. CDR3 nucleotide sequence: TGTGCCAGCTCACCACCGATGAAGCCCCAAGAGACCCAGTACTTC.